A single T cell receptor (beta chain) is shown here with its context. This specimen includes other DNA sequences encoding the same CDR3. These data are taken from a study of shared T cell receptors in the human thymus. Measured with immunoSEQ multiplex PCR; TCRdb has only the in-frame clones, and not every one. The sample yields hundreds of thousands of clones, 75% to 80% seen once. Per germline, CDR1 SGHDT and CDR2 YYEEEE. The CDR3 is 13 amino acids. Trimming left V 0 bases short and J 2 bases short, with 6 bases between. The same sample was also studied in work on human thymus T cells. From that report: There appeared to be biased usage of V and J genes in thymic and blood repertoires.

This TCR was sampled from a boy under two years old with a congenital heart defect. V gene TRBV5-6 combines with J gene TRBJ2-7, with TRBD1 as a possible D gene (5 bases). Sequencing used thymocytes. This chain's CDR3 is CASSLAGTYEQYF. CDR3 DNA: TGTGCCAGCAGCTTGGCAGGGACCTACGAGCAGTACTTC.